This TCR beta chain was identified during a study of cytomegalovirus exposure and HLA in healthy donors. Study at large: Sequencing of 150 million to 200 million T cells in an earlier analysis found 100 million to 140 million unique TCR beta sequences.

With 60 Vbeta and 13 Jbeta primers, the PCR was carried out. Here immunoSEQ multiplex PCR was the method, and the copy in TCRdb shows in-frame clones only, minus some. This table has approximately 60,000 clones, around 85% appearing once. This clone has only a few counts. The antigen is unknown. This CDR3 contains 12 residues. CDR1 is LNHDA, CDR2 SQIVND, per germline (reference sequence). The V end was cut by 3 bases, the J end by 7 bases, with 9 bases between. Overall study findings and caveats: A later analysis showed TCR association rates differing by HLA locus, peaking at DRB1 and lowest at HLA-C.

This chain links TRBV19 with TRBJ1-1, with TRBD1 as a possible D gene (6 bases). This sequence originates from a man aged 40-49 years in good health and CMV-seronegative. The sample comprised PBMCs. CDR3 DNA: TGTGCCAGTAGTATGAGGGGGAGTGAAGCTTTCTTT. Translating it yields CASSMRGSEAFF.